This T cell receptor beta chain was captured in a study of blood T cell repertoires in COVID-19 (dated by TCRdb to 2018 to 2020). As for the study more broadly: Samples covering the acute and convalescent phases of COVID-19 were provided by collaborators in the United States, Italy and Spain. The samples were drawn from two sources: the first 160 participants of the ongoing ImmuneRACE study, and 950 to 1,500 subjects contributed by 6 global collaborators. The prospective study material was composed of cDNA or gDNA derived from T cells, B-cell-depleted T cells, or PBMCs. Nearly every sample came with metadata listing a de-identified subject ID, COVID-19 status, age in years and sex. HLA class I and class II types, where available, came from metadata supplied by the sample provider rather than from assay-based typing. Deeply sampled blood TCRbeta repertoires from subjects exposed to, actively infected with, or recovered from COVID-19 were included in the dataset. The repertoires were released in a freely available public database intended as a resource for research on the immune response to SARS-CoV-2.

The collaborating institutions used their own protocols to collect whole blood in K2EDTA tubes. Collaborator samples were shipped for TCRbeta analysis as frozen whole blood, isolated PBMCs, or DNA extracted from either sample type. Results and caveats for the whole study, not just this receptor: Clinical and demographic metadata were provided uncurated, with the amount varying by source and participant.

The CDR1 and CDR2 encoded by the germline V gene (reference sequence) are SGHNT and YYREEE. V lost 9 bases and J lost 6 bases, and the count of bases not matched to a germline gene is 11. The CDR3 runs 16 amino acids, cysteine and phenylalanine included. CDR3 DNA is the only sequence kept; it has 48 bases, read in frame from the first base. About this clone itself: It has no known antigen specificity. Per-base qualities were not stored, and no clone one base away is much larger.

TCRbeta CDR3 regions were amplified from genomic DNA using the immunoSEQ Assay, a bias-controlled multiplex PCR. In the original analysis: The number of nucleated cells in each sample was estimated by amplification of reference gene primers within the assay. To quantify the absolute abundance of each unique TCRbeta CDR3 rearrangement, sequence reads were collapsed and filtered. Productive Simpson clonality was computed per sample as the square root of Simpson's diversity index over productive rearrangements. Here the immuneACCESS table is served through TCRdb, limited to in-frame sequences with V and J called. Missing clones are a known gap in these copies; in checked studies unresolved V genes cover under half, and the rest lacks a known reason. V, J and clone size derive from that table, while D and trimming were established from the DNA sequence. In all, the sample holds tens of thousands of clones, and around 91% of those were seen once. In total, the top ten clones hold 8.6% of the sample.

The receptor was derived from a human donor in a cohort sampled during active COVID-19. This sequence uses TRBV5-4 and TRBJ2-5; a stretch of 16 junction bases matches TRBD2. Sequenced: peripheral blood. This receptor carries the CDR3 CATGTSGGAPLKTQYF. The DNA sequence is as follows: TGTGCCACAGGGACTAGCGGGGGGGCCCCGTTAAAGACCCAGTACTTC.